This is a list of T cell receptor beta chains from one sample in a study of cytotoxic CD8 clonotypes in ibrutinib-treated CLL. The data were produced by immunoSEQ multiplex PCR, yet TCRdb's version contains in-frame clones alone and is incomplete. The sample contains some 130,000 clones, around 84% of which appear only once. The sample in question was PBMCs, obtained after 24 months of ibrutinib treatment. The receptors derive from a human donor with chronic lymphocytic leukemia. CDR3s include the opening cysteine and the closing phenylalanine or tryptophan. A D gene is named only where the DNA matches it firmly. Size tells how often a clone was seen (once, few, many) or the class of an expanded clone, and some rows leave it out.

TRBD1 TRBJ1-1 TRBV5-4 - TGTGCCAGCAGCACTAGGACAGGAGCGAACACTGAAGCTTTCTTT CASSTRTGANTEAFF
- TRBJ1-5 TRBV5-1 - TGCGCCAGCAGCTTGGACGCGAACAGGAATCAGCCCCAGCATTTT CASSLDANRNQPQHF
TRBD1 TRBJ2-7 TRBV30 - TGTGCCTGGAGTTATTGGGACAGGGGGTCCGAGCAGTACTTC CAWSYWDRGSEQYF
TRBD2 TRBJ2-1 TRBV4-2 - TGTGCCAGCAGCCAACCCGGGACTAGCGAGTACAATGAGCAGTTCTTC CASSQPGTSEYNEQFF
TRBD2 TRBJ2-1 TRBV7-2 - TGTGCCAGCAGTCCTAGCGGGGGGGCCCACAATGAGCAGTTCTTC CASSPSGGAHNEQFF
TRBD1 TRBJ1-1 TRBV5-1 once TGCGCCAGCAGGCCGGGACAGAGGAACACTGAAGCTTTCTTT CASRPGQRNTEAFF
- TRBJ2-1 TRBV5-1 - TGCGCCAGCAGCTTGGCACCGGTTTCTGATGAGCAGTTCTTC CASSLAPVSDEQFF
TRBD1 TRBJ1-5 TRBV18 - TGTGCCAGCTCACCTAACTCAGGGGGTAACAGCAATCAGCCCCAGCATTTT CASSPNSGGNSNQPQHF
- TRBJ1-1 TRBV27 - TGTGCCAGCAGTTCCTGGCCCCGGGCTTCCCCAGTAGGAGCTTTCTTT CASSSWPRASPVGAFF
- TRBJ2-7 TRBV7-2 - TGTGCCAGCAGCTTGGGCATTACCTACGAGCAGTACTTC CASSLGITYEQYF
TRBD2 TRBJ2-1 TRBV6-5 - TGTGCCAGCAGTTACCTGGGACTAGCTGATGAGCAGTTCTTC CASSYLGLADEQFF
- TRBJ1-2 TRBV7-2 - TGTGCCAGCAGCTTAGAATCGCAGGGCAACTATGGCTACACCTTC CASSLESQGNYGYTF
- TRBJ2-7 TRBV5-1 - TGCGCCAGCAGCTTGGAAGGTTACGAGCAGTACTTC CASSLEGYEQYF
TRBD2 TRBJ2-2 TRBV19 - TGTGCCAGTAGTAGAGGACTAGCGGGGGTTAACACCGGGGAGCTGTTTTTT CASSRGLAGVNTGELFF
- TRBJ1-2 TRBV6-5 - TGTGCCAGCAGTTACAAACAGGGTGACTATGGCTACACCTTC CASSYKQGDYGYTF
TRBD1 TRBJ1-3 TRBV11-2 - TGTGCCAGCAGCTCTAGAGGGAGACAGGGGAACTCTGGAAACACCATATATTTT CASSSRGRQGNSGNTIYF
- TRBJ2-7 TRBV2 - TGTGCCAGTGGGGGGCCGCCTGGGGAGCAGTACTTC CASGGPPGEQYF
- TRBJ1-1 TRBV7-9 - TGTGCCAGCAGCTTACAGGCTGAAGCTTTCTTT CASSLQAEAFF
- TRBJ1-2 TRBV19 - TGTGCCAGTAGTACTGGCAGACTGGCTAACTATGGCTACACCTTC CASSTGRLANYGYTF
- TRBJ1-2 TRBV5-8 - TGTGCCAGCAGCCCGTCCGTGGGAGGCTACACCTTC CASSPSVGGYTF
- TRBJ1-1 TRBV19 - TGTGCCAGTATCCCGAACAGTATAAACACTGAAGCTTTCTTT CASIPNSINTEAFF
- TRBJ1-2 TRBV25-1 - TGTGCCAGCAGTGAATACGGCAGGGATGGCTACACCTTC CASSEYGRDGYTF